Given below is one T cell receptor (beta chain) in context. No antigen is known for it. The sample holds no much larger clone one base away, and base qualities are not on file. This entry belongs to a study of vaccination effects on CD4 cells after COVID-19 (dated by TCRdb to between 2021 and 2022). At the level of the whole study: Across the study, the median time from the second dose to post-vaccine sampling was 72 days (range 14 to 241). A total of more than 8 COVID-19 convalescent patients and a handful of SARS-CoV-2-naive healthy vaccine recipients were included in the full study. Cultures from other donors in the study were sequenced using the Oncomine TCR Beta short-read assay on an Illumina iSeq 100. SARS-CoV-2 spike-specific CD4+ TCR repertoires were compared before and after mRNA vaccination in COVID-19 convalescent patients and in infection-naive vaccine recipients.

Per the germline V gene, SGHTA is the CDR1 and FQGNSA is the CDR2. V loses 1 base, J loses 6 bases, and the germline ends lie 12 bases apart. CDR3 length: 14 amino acids, cysteine to phenylalanine. Only CDR3 DNA is held: 42 bases, read in frame from base 1. In the ViraFEST assay, PBMC were stimulated with viral peptide pools, and antigen-specific CD4+ T cell clonotypes were then identified by expansion using TCR sequencing. After approximately eleven days of culture, CD4+ T cells were isolated with the EasySep CD4+ T cell isolation kit. Each participant got two doses of an mRNA SARS-CoV-2 vaccine, either BNT162b2 or mRNA-1273. None of the healthy vaccine recipients had a prior SARS-CoV-2 infection, which was confirmed by nucleocapsid antibody tests that came back negative both before and after vaccination. Roughly 2.1 million PBMC per well were cultured in IMDM with roughly 5% human AB serum, roughly 10 IU/ml IL-2 and gentamicin, plus 10 ug/ml peptides. Half of the culture medium was replaced with fresh IL-2-containing medium on days 3 and 7. Each peptide stimulation condition was cultured in triplicate wells unless otherwise noted. PBMC were separated from whole blood using Ficoll-Paque Plus gradient centrifugation and were then either cryopreserved at -140C or used fresh. The overlapping peptide pools covered the spike proteins of SARS-CoV-2 and of the common cold coronaviruses HCoV-NL63, HCoV-OC43 and HCoV-229E. The QIAamp micro DNA kit was used to extract genomic DNA from the cultured CD4+ T cells.

The library was made by the immunoSEQ multiplex PCR assay. DNA from the CD4+ T cells that had been cultured and isolated underwent TCR beta CDR3 sequencing. Concerning the study's data processing: Non-productive TCR sequences were removed, reads were trimmed to the CDR3 region, and CDR3s of at least 7 amino acids were retained. The MANAFEST web app was used to identify antigen-specific clonotypes by comparing expansion in peptide wells with expansion in reference cultures. For clones to be considered positive, expansion at FDR<0.05 versus reference and all other wells, an odds ratio above 5, and a frequency above 0.1% in two replicate wells were required. Clonotypes significantly expanded in SARS-CoV-2 spike wells and in at least one common cold coronavirus spike condition were defined as cross-reactive. Levenshtein distance calculated with the stringdist R package was used to assess CDR3 similarity, and unrooted trees were constructed with ape in R 3.6.1. What TCRdb holds here is the immuneACCESS table cut down to in-frame rearrangements. Part of the clones is not present; checked against another copy, under half of the missing clones reflect an unresolved V gene, and the others are unexplained. The V and J calls and clone size were taken over from that table, and D and trimming were inferred from the DNA. This sample holds about 24,000 clones; 77% were observed only once. In total, the top ten clones hold roughly 20% of the sample.

What the research found in general, with its limitations: At late post-vaccination timepoints, both infection-induced and vaccine-induced clones showed marked clonal contraction, consistent with waning T cell responses. Limitations of the study were the small number of convalescent patients and the absence of early post-infection timepoints. Among healthy vaccine recipients, nearly all vaccine-induced clones were SARS-CoV-2 mono-reactive, and just 1 of 255 was cross-reactive with common cold coronaviruses.

This TCR derives from a human donor who received a COVID-19 vaccine. The rearranged segments are TRBV7-2 and TRBJ1-1; the D region possibly corresponds to TRBD1 (5 bases align). The input for sequencing was CD4+ T cells from PBMCs cultured with HCoV-NL63 spike peptides, taken after COVID-19 vaccination. What this sample's cell subset or site label stands for: HCoV-NL63 spike overlapping peptide pool stimulation. The CDR3 region: CASSLGPMGAEAFF. The nucleotide sequence is TGTGCCAGCAGCTTAGGACCCATGGGGGCTGAAGCTTTCTTT.